This T cell receptor (beta chain) was captured in a study of cytomegalovirus exposure and HLA in healthy donors. This CDR3 spans 14 amino acids. Germline V lookup: CDR1 MNHNY, CDR2 SVGAGI (reference sequence). The J segment lost 7 bases and the V segment lost 6 bases, leaving 11 bases of the junction unmatched. PCR involved 60 Vbeta and 13 Jbeta primers. TCRdb's copy holds only in-frame clones and misses some; the assay was immunoSEQ multiplex PCR. The table lists under 50,000 clones. Each donor's status was that of a healthy bone marrow donor. Concerning this clone: Its antigen is still unknown.

Study results and caveats: CMV serostatus was the sole immune exposure information available.

This sequence joins TRBV6-6 and TRBJ1-1; 7 positions agree with TRBD1. This sequence originates from a male donor in good health and CMV-seronegative. The sample was PBMCs. CDR3 region: CASSRQGGDIEAFF. The CDR3 DNA follows: TGTGCCAGCAGCCGACAGGGAGGAGATATTGAAGCTTTCTTT.